The T cell receptor (beta chain) under discussion was sequenced for a study of blood T cell repertoires in COVID-19. The CDR3 consists of 17 residues. J lost 2 bases, V lost 0 bases, and 12 bases had no gene match. Germline V gene data show CDR1 as SQVTM and CDR2 as ANQGSEA. Profiling relied on immunoSEQ multiplex PCR, and the TCRdb table lists in-frame clones only, not all of them. The table includes approximately 180,000 clones, 65% to 85% detected once. This TCR derives from a woman aged 40 to 49 with COVID-19, enrolled during active disease. The chain links TRBV29-1 to TRBJ1-2, with TRBD1 matching 7 bases. The sequencing input was peripheral blood. The CDR3 nucleotides read TGCAGCGTTGAAGATCCGAACAGGGGTAGTCGCAACTATGGCTACACCTTC. It specifies CSVEDPNRGSRNYGYTF.